The T cell receptor beta chain described here comes from a study of T cell changes during pregnancy in multiple sclerosis (dated by TCRdb to the late 2010s). Describing the broader study: The study examined how the T cell repertoire changed over the course of pregnancy in women with multiple sclerosis.

The library was built by means of the immunoSEQ multiplex PCR assay. TCRdb carries this immuneACCESS record with in-frame sequences only. Its versions omit some clonotypes, under half of them owing to an unresolved V gene in the studies checked, with the rest unexplained. The sample contains under 95,000 clones, approximately 93% of them found a single time. Approximately 0.92% of the sample is in the top ten clones. With respect to this clone: The antigen this receptor binds is unknown. One base away there is no much larger clone; base qualities are not given.

From its cysteine to its phenylalanine, the CDR3 spans 15 amino acids. Only the CDR3 portion is preserved as DNA: 45 bases, with reading frame beginning at the first base. V is shortened by 6 bases, J by 0 bases, and the region joining them spans 11 bases. Per the germline V gene (reference sequence), LNHNV is the CDR1 and YYDKDF is the CDR2. This sample comprised peripheral blood, obtained in the second trimester of pregnancy. Recombination joined TRBV15 with TRBJ2-2, with an unclear D gene assignment. The sequence was collected from a female donor in good health, enrolled as a control in a pregnancy study. The CDR3 region: CATSTTYANTGELFF. The nucleotide sequence is TGTGCCACCAGTACGACTTACGCGAACACCGGGGAGCTGTTTTTT.